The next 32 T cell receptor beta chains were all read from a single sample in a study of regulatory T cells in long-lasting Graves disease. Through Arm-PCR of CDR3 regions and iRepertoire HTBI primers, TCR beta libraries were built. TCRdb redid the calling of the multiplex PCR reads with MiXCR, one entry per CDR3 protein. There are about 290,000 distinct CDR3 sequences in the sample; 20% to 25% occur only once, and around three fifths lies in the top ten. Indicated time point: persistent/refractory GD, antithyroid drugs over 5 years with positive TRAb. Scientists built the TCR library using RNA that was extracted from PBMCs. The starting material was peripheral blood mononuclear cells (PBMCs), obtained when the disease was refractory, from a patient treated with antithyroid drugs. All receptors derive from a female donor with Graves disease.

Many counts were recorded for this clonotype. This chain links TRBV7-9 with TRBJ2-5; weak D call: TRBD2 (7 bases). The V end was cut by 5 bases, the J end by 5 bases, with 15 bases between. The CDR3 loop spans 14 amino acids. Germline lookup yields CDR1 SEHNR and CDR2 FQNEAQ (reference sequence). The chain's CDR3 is CASSPTGGHETQYF. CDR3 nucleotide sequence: TGTGCCAGCAGCCCCACGGGGGGCCATGAGACCCAGTACTTC.

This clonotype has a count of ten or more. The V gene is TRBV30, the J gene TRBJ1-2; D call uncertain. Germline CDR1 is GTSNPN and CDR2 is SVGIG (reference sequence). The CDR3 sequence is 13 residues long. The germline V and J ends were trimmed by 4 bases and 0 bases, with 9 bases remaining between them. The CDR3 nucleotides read TGTGCCTGGAACAGCGACCCTAACTATGGCTACACCTTC. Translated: CAWNSDPNYGYTF.

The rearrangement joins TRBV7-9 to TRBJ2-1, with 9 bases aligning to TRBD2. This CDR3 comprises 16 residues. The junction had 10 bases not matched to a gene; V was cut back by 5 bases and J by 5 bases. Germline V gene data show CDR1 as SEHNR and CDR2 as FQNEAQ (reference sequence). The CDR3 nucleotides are TGTGCCAGCAGCGACGTGGCTAGCGGGGCAAACAATGAGCAGTTCTTC. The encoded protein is CASSDVASGANNEQFF.

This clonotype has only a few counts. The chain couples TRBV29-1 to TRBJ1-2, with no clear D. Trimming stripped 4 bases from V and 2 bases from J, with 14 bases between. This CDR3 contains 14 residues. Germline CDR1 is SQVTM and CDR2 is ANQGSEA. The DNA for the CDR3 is TGCAGCGTTGTTAAGGGTACAGAGAACTATGGCTACACCTTC. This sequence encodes CSVVKGTENYGYTF. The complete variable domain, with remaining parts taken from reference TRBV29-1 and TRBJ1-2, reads SAVISQKPSRDICQRGTSLTIQCQVDSQVTMMFWYRQQPGQSLTLIATANQGSEATYESGFVIDKFPISRPNLTFSTLTVSNMSPEDSSIYLCSVVKGTENYGYTFGSGTRLTVV.

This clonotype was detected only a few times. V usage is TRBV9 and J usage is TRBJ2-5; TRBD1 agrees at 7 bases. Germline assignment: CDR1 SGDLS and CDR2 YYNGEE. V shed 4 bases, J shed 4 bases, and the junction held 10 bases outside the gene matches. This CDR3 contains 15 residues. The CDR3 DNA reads TGTGCCAGCAGCAGAACAGGGGTAGGAGGAGAGACCCAGTACTTC. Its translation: CASSRTGVGGETQYF.

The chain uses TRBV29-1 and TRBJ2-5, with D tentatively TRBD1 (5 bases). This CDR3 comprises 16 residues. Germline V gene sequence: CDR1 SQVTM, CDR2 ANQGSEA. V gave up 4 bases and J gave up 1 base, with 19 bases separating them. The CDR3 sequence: CSVVPALTVLQETQYF. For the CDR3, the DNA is TGCAGCGTTGTTCCTGCTTTGACAGTACTCCAAGAGACCCAGTACTTC.

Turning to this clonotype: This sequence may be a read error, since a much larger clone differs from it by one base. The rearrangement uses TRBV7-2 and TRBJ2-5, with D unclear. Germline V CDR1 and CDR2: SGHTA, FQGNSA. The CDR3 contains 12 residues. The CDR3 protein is CASSWAQETQHF. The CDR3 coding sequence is TGTGCCAGCAGCTGGGCCCAAGAGACCCAGCACTTC.

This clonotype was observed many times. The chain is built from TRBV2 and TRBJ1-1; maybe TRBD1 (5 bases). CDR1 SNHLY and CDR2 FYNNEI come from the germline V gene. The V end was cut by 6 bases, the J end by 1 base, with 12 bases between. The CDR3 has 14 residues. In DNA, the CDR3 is TGTGCCAGCAGCCCGGGACGGACGAACACTGAAGCTTTCTTT. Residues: CASSPGRTNTEAFF.

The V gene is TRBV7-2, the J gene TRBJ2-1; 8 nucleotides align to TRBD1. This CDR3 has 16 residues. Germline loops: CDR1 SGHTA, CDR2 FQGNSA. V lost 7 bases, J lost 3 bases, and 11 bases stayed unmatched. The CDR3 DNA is TGTGCCAGCACGATGGCCGGGACAGGCAACTACAATGAGCAGTTCTTC. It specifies CASTMAGTGNYNEQFF.

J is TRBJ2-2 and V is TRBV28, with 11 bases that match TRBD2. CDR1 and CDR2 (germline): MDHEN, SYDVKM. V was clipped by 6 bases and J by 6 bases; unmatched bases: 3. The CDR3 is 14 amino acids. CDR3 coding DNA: TGTGCCAGCAGACCGGGACTAGCGGCCGGGGAGCTGTTTTTT. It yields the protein CASRPGLAAGELFF.

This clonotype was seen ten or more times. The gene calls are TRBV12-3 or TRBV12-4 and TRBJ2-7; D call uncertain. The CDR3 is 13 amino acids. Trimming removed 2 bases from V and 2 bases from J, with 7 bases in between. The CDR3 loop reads CASSLKLTYEQYF. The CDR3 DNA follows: TGTGCCAGCAGTTTAAAGTTAACCTACGAGCAGTACTTC.

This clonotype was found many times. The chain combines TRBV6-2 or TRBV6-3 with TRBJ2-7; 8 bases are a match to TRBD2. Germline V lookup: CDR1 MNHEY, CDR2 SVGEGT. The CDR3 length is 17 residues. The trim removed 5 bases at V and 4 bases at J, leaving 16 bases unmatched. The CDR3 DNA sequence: TGTGCCAGCAGTACCCCCAGTGGAGCGGGAGTAATGTACGAGCAGTACTTC. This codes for CASSTPSGAGVMYEQYF.

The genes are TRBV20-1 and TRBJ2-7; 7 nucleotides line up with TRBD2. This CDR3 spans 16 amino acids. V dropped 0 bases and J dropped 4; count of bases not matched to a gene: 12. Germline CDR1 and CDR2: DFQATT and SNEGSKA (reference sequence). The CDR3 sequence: CSAREGGGLLPYEQYF. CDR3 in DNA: TGCAGTGCTAGAGAGGGGGGGGGACTCCTCCCATACGAGCAGTACTTC.

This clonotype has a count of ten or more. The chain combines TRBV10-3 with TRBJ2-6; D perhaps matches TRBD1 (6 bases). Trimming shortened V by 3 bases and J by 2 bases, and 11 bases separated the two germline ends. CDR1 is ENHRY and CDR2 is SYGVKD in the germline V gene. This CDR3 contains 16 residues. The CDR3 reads CAISDNAGAGANVLTF. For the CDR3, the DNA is TGTGCCATCAGTGATAACGCAGGGGCTGGGGCCAACGTCCTGACTTTC.

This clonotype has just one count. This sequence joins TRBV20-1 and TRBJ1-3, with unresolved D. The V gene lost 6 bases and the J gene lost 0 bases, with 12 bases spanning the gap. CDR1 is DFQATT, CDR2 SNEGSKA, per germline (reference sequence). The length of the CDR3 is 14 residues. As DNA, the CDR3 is TGCAGTGCCACCCGGTGGAACTCTGGAAACACCATATATTTT. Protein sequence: CSATRWNSGNTIYF.

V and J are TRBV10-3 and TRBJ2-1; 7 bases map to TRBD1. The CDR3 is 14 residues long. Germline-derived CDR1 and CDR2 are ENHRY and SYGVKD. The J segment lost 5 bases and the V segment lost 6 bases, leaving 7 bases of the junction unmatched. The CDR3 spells CAISSTGSDNEQFF. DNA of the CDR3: TGTGCCATCAGCTCGACAGGGAGCGACAATGAGCAGTTCTTC.

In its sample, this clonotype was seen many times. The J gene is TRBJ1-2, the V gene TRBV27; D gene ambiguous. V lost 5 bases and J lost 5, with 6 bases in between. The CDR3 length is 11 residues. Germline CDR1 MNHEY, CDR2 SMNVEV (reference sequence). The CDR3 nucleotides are TGTGCCAGCAGTGGACTTTATGGCTACACCTTC. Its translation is CASSGLYGYTF.

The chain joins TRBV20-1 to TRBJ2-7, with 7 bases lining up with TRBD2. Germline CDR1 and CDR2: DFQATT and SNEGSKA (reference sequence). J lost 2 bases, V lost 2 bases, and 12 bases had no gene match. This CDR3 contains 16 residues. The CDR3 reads CSARHRRSGRPYEQYF. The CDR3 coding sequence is TGCAGTGCTAGACACCGCCGTAGCGGGCGACCCTACGAGCAGTACTTC.

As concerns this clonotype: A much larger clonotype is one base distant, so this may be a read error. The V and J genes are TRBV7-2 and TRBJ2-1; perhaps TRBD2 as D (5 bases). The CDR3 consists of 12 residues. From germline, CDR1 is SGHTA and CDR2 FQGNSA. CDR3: CASSLGEFEQLF. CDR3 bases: TGTGCCAGCAGCTTAGGGGAGTTTGAGCAGCTCTTC.

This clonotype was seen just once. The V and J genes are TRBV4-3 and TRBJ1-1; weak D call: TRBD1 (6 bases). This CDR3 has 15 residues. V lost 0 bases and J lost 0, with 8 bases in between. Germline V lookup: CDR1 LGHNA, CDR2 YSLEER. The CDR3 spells CASSQDWDMNTEAFF. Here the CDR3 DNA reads TGCGCCAGCAGCCAAGACTGGGACATGAACACTGAAGCTTTCTTT.

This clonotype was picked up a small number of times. Here the CDR3 DNA reads TGCGCCAGCAGCCGGGGGACAGGTCGGTACGAGCAGTACTTC. Its translation: CASSRGTGRYEQYF. This rearrangement joins TRBV5-1 to TRBJ2-7; 8 positions match TRBD1. The CDR3 has 14 residues. Germline CDR1 reads SGHRS; CDR2 reads YFSETQ. The V and J ends lost 4 bases and 4 bases, in that order; junction bases with no gene match: 7.

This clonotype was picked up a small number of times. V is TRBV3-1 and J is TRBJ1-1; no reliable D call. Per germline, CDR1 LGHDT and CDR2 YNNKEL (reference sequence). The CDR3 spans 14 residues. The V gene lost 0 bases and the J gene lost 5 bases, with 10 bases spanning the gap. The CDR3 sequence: CASSQDGRQTEAFF. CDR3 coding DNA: TGTGCCAGCAGCCAAGACGGCAGGCAAACTGAAGCTTTCTTT.

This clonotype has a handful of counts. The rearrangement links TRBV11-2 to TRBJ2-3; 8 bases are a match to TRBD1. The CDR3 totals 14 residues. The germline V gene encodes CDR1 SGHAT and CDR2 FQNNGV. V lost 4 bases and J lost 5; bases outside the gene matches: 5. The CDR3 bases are TGTGCCAGCAGCTCACAGGGGGAGTTAGATACGCAGTATTTT. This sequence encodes CASSSQGELDTQYF.

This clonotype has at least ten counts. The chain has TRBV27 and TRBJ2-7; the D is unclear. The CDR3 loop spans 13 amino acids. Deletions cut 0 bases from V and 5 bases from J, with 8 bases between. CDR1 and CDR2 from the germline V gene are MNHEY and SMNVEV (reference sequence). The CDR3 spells CASSLSNSHEQYF. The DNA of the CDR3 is TGTGCCAGCAGTTTATCGAACTCGCACGAGCAGTACTTC.

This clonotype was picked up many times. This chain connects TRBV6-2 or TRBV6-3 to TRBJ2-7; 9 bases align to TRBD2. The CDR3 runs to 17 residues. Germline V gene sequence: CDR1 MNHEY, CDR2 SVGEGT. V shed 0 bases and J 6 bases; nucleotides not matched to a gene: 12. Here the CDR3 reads CASSYSSGAGGLSEQYF. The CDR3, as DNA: TGTGCCAGCAGTTACTCCTCAGGGGCGGGAGGGCTTTCCGAGCAGTACTTC.

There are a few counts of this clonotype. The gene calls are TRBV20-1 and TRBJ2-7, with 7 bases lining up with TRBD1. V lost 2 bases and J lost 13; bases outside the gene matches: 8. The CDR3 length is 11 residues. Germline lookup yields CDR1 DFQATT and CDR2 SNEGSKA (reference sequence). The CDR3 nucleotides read TGCAGTGCTAGACAAGACAGGGCCTCATACTTC. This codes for CSARQDRASYF.

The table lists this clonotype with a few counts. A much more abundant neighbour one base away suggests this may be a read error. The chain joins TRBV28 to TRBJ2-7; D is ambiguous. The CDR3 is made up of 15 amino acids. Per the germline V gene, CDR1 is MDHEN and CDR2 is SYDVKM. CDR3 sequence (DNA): TGTACCAGCACCTCCCCAAACAGCCGACGTCGAGAGCAGTACTTC. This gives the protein CTSTSPNSRRREQYF.

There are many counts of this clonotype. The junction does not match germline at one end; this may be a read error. The CDR3 spells CAWSRDRINEELFF. The CDR3 DNA reads TGTGCCTGGAGTCGGGACAGGATAAATGAAGAACTGTTTTTT. The chain couples TRBV30 to TRBJ1-4; 8 bases line up with TRBD1. The CDR3 has 14 residues. Germline V CDR1 and CDR2: GTSNPN, SVGIG (reference sequence).

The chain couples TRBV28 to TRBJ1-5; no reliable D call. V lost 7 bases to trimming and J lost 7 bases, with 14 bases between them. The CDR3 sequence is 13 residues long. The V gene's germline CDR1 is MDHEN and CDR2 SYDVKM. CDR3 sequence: CASMEEVRQPQHF. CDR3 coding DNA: TGTGCCAGCATGGAGGAGGTGAGGCAGCCCCAGCATTTT.

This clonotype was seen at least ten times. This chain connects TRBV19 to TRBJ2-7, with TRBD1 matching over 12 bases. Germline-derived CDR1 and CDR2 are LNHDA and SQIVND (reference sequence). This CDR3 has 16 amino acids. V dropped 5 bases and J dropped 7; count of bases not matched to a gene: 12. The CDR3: CASSWPVGQGAEEQYF. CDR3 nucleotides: TGTGCCAGTAGTTGGCCCGTGGGACAGGGGGCCGAAGAGCAGTACTTC.

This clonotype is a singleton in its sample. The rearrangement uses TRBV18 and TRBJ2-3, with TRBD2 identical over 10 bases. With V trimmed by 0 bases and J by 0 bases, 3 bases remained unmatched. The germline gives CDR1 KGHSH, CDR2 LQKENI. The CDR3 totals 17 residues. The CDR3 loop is CASSPPGLAVSTDTQYF. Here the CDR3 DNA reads TGTGCCAGCTCACCACCAGGACTAGCGGTGAGCACAGATACGCAGTATTTT.

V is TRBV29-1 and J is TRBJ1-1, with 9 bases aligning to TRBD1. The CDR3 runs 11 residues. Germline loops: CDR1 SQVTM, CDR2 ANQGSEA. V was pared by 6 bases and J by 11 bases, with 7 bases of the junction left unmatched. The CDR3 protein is CSVLQGARAFF. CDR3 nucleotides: TGCAGCGTGCTACAGGGGGCGCGGGCTTTCTTT.